This T cell receptor (beta chain) was documented in a study of OX40 agonist ivuxolimab in advanced cancers. Background on the study: Cancers in dose escalation were hepatocellular, melanoma, renal cell and head and neck.

Notes on the study in general: At doses 0.1 to 3.0 mg/kg, CD4+ and CD8+ clones expanded. Those patients achieving a partial response at 0.1-3.0 mg/kg showed among the lowest clonal expansion. There were also nonresponders showing low normalized T-cell clonal expansion.

Concerning this clone itself: The antigen remains unidentified.

This CDR3 is built from 17 residues. The V gene lost 2 bases and the J gene lost 0 bases, with 17 bases spanning the gap. Germline-derived CDR1 and CDR2 are SGHNT and YYREEE (reference sequence). This table comes from immunoSEQ multiplex PCR, and its TCRdb copy is limited to in-frame clones, with some not included. The sample holds roughly 13,000 clones, over 85% seen once. V is TRBV5-4 and J is TRBJ1-1; the D gene is possibly TRBD1 (6 bases). This clonotype originated in an adult with an advanced solid tumor such as melanoma, head and neck, liver or kidney cancer. Sequenced material: CD4+ or CD8+ T cells sorted from blood, taken in a trial of the OX40 agonist ivuxolimab. CDR3 loop: CASSLFQGTSMNTEAFF. For the CDR3, the DNA is TGTGCCAGCAGCTTATTTCAGGGGACAAGCATGAACACTGAAGCTTTCTTT.